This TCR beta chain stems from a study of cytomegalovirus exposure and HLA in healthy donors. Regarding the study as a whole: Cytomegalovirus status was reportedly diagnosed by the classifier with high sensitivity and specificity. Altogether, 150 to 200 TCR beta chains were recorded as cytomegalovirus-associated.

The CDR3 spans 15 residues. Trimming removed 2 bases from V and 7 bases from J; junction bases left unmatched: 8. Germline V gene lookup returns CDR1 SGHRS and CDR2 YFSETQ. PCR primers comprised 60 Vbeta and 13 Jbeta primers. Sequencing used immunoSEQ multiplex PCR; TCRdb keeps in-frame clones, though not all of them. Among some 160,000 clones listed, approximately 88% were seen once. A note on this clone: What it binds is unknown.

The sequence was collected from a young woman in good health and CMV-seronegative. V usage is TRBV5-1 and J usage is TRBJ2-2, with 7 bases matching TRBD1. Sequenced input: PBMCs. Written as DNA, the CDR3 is TGCGCCAGCAGCTTAGAAAGGGGGCAGAGCGGGGAGCTGTTTTTT. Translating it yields CASSLERGQSGELFF.